This TCR beta chain was sequenced during a study of cytomegalovirus exposure and HLA in healthy donors. The study, taken as a whole, reports: There were reportedly fewer N-insertions in an Asian-associated ancestry cluster than the approximately 700-donor mean, in a later analysis. In an earlier analysis, most TCR beta V segments were productive about 87% or about 30% of the time. For cytomegalovirus status, the classifier reportedly gave diagnoses with high specificity and sensitivity.

As regards this clone: Its specificity is not known.

Germline V gives CDR1 SNHLY, CDR2 FYNNEI. V shed 7 bases and J 9 bases; nucleotides not matched to a gene: 10. This CDR3 comprises 14 residues. PCR primers comprised 60 Vbeta and 13 Jbeta primers. The assay was immunoSEQ multiplex PCR, and TCRdb's table has in-frame clones only and misses some. The data show about 200,000 clones, with around 85% seen just once and 0.22% held by the top ten. The clonotype comes from a girl under 10 years old in good health and CMV-seronegative. Specimen: PBMCs. This chain uses TRBV2 with TRBJ2-1, with TRBD2 identical over 9 bases. CDR3: CASKSREGPGEQFF. The CDR3 DNA reads as TGTGCCAGCAAGTCGCGGGAGGGCCCTGGTGAGCAGTTCTTC.